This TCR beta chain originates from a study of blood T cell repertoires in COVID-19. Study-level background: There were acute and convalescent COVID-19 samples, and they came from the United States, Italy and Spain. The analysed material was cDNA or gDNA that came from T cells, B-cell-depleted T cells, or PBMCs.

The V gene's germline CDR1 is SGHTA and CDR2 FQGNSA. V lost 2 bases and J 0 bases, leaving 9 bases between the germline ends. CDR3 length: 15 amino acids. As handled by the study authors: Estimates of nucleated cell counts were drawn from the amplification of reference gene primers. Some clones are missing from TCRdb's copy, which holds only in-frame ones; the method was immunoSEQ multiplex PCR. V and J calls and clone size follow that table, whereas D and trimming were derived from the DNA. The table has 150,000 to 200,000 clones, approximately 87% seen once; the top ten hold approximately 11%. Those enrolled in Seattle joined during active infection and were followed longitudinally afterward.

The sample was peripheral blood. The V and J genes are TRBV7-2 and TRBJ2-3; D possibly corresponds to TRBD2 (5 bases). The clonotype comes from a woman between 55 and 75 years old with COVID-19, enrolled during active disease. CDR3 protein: CASSLRAASTDTQYF. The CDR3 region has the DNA TGTGCCAGCAGCTTACGAGCGGCTAGCACAGATACGCAGTATTTT. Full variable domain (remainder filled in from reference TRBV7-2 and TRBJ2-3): GAGVSQSPSNKVTEKGKDVELRCDPISGHTALYWYRQSLGQGLEFLIYFQGNSAPDKSGLPSDRFSAERTGGSVSTLTIQRTQQEDSAVYLCASSLRAASTDTQYFGPGTRLTVL.